This T cell receptor beta chain was recovered during a study of T-cell reconstitution after alpha-beta-depleted transplantation in children. General study results and limits: Where alpha-beta T cells came from about two months after transplant was reportedly several hundred expanded graft clones. The study traced high day-60 TCRbeta diversity in some patients to surviving recipient T cells and thymic progenitors. Fresh T-cell production supplied most of the T-cell counts and diversity seen one year after transplant.

This clonotype has just a few counts. The antigen remains undetermined. The authors prepared the TCRbeta library with unique molecular identifiers. Using its own MiXCR run on the PCR reads, TCRdb lists one record per CDR3 protein. Of around 700,000 distinct CDR3 sequences listed, less than 15% are singletons. Germline trimming cut 5 bases from V and 2 bases from J; bases unmatched to any gene: 12. The CDR3 contains 18 residues. Germline CDR1 DFQATT, CDR2 SNEGSKA (reference sequence). V and J are TRBV20-1 and TRBJ2-4, with 13 positions matching TRBD2. The source was PBMCs, collected before TCRalphabeta/CD19-depleted stem cell transplant. This TCR was recovered from a girl aged 2-10 years with congenital amegakaryocytic thrombocytopenia, due to receive a stem cell transplant. The CDR3, as DNA: TGCAGTGCTCCAAGGACTAGCGGGAGAGTCGGGTCCAAAAACATTCAGTACTTC. Its protein product is CSAPRTSGRVGSKNIQYF.